This T cell receptor beta chain was recorded in a study of cytomegalovirus exposure and HLA in healthy donors. The PCR was carried out with 60 Vbeta primers and 13 Jbeta primers. Data came from immunoSEQ multiplex PCR; TCRdb stores just in-frame clones and leaves some out. The data show about 110,000 clones, around 76% seen once. CDR1 MNHNY and CDR2 SVGAGI come from the germline V gene (reference sequence). V gave up 2 bases and J gave up 10 bases, with 11 bases separating them. The length of the CDR3 is 13 residues. This TCR was recovered from a woman between 50 and 59 years old in good health and CMV-seropositive. The sequencing sample was made of PBMCs. The chain joins TRBV6-6 to TRBJ1-4; no definite D call. For the CDR3, the DNA is TGTGCCAGCAGTTACGCCGGGGAAGGAAAACTGTTTTTT. It specifies CASSYAGEGKLFF.